This T cell receptor beta chain was sequenced in a study of beta chain features in type 1 diabetes. As for the study in general: The number of sorted cells examined across all samples was some 99,000,000.

The isolated RNA, all of it, was reverse transcribed, so expressed TCRB transcripts were what got sequenced. Profiling relied on immunoSEQ multiplex PCR, and the TCRdb table lists in-frame clones only, not all of them. The sample includes over 500,000 clones, less than 20% seen only once; the top ten take under 0.095%. Notes on this clone: Its specificity is not known.

Every donor had blood drawn once into heparin, approximately 120 mL on average. CD45RO/CCR7/CD25/CD127/CD95/CD27 staining was used to isolate CD4+ naive, central memory, regulatory and stem cell-like memory cells by sorting. This CDR3 spans 16 amino acids. Trimming removed 0 bases from V and 3 bases from J; junction bases left unmatched: 5. CDR1 is MNHEY and CDR2 is SVGAGI in the germline V gene. General study results and limits: Naive, central memory and Treg TCRB repertoires appeared more alike in patients than in healthy donors.

This chain uses TRBV6-5 with TRBJ1-2; 9 nucleotides line up with TRBD1. Sequenced sample: naive CD4+ T cells from blood. This sequence originates from a man younger than 30 in good health. The CDR3 DNA follows: TGTGCCAGCAGTTACTCTAAGACAGGGGGTTACTATGGCTACACCTTC. This translates into CASSYSKTGGYYGYTF.